This TCR beta chain was captured by sequencing in a study of blood T cell repertoires in COVID-19. The wider study: Acute-phase and convalescent COVID-19 samples originated in the United States, Italy and Spain. In each case, the material was cDNA or gDNA derived from T cells, B-cell-depleted T cells, or PBMCs.

Authors' methods: By means of reference gene primer amplification, nucleated cell counts were estimated. The protocol was immunoSEQ multiplex PCR, while the TCRdb copy is restricted to in-frame clones and leaves out a portion. V and J calls and clone size are as listed in that table; D and trimming were resolved from the DNA. The data hold about 100,000 clones, with 85% observed a single time. This CDR3 is 14 amino acids long. CDR1 is GTSNPN and CDR2 is SVGIG in the germline V gene (reference sequence). V was trimmed by 2 bases and J by 2 bases, leaving 13 bases between them. The chain employs TRBV30 and TRBJ2-7; D remains unclear. The receptor was derived from a woman between 70 and 85 years old with active or convalescent COVID-19. The sample was peripheral blood. The CDR3 coding sequence is TGTGCCTGGAGTACCCTGACACCCCCCTACGAGCAGTACTTC. Its protein product is CAWSTLTPPYEQYF.